These 26 T cell receptor beta chains share one sample of origin, sequenced in a study of shared clonotypes between healthy human individuals. Generated by immunoSEQ multiplex PCR, the TCRdb table keeps only in-frame clones and is missing some. In the table there are 2 million to 2.5 million clones, 80% to 95% of which are singletons. What was sequenced was naive CD4+ T cells from PBMCs. Stated subset: CD45RA+ positively selected. The receptor set was obtained from a man aged 18 to 35 in good health. Some clones in this sample may be carry-over from other donors' samples.

This rearrangement joins TRBV7-9 to TRBJ2-3, with 9 bases lining up with TRBD2. This CDR3 contains 15 residues. Germline V lookup: CDR1 SEHNR, CDR2 FQNEAQ (reference sequence). With V trimmed by 0 bases and J by 5 bases, 3 bases remained unmatched. The CDR3 coding sequence is TGTGCCAGCAGCTTAGCTAGCGGGAGTAAAGATACGCAGTATTTT. The encoded protein is CASSLASGSKDTQYF.

The rearrangement links TRBV27 to TRBJ2-4; D might be TRBD1 or TRBD2, each matching 5 bases. V lost 5 bases to trimming and J lost 0 bases, with 17 bases between them. The germline CDR1 and CDR2 sequences are MNHEY and SMNVEV (reference sequence). CDR3 size: 17 residues. This CDR3 reads CASSRYYGAGAKNIQYF. CDR3 bases: TGTGCCAGCAGTCGCTATTACGGGGCGGGAGCCAAAAACATTCAGTACTTC.

V usage is TRBV5-6 and J usage is TRBJ2-1, with TRBD1 identical over 7 bases. CDR1 SGHDT and CDR2 YYEEEE come from the germline V gene. This CDR3 region has 14 residues. Trimming took 2 bases from V and 4 from J; bases not matched to a gene: 3. CDR3: CASSFPDRYNEQFF. CDR3 DNA sequence: TGTGCCAGCAGCTTCCCGGACAGGTACAATGAGCAGTTCTTC.

This clone was found a few times. The chain couples TRBV19 to TRBJ1-5; TRBD1 aligns across 8 bases. This CDR3 is built from 15 residues. Trimming cost V 5 bases and J 3 bases; bases outside gene matches: 6. The V gene's germline CDR1 is LNHDA and CDR2 SQIVND (reference sequence). The CDR3 sequence: CASSPGQGANQPQHF. CDR3 in DNA: TGTGCCAGTAGTCCAGGACAGGGAGCCAATCAGCCCCAGCATTTT. The complete variable domain, with remaining parts taken from reference TRBV19 and TRBJ1-5, reads DGGITQSPKYLFRKEGQNVTLSCEQNLNHDAMYWYRQDPGQGLRLIYYSQIVNDFQKGDIAEGYSVSREKKESFPLTVTSAQKNPTAFYLCASSPGQGANQPQHFGDGTRLSIL.

The chain employs TRBV4-1 and TRBJ1-1, with 11 bases identical to TRBD1. CDR3 length equals 16 residues. Germline lookup yields CDR1 MGHRA and CDR2 YSYEKL. V trimming: 4 bases; J trimming: 11 bases; junction bases outside the gene matches: 15. For the CDR3, the DNA is TGCGCCAGCAGCCCGGGCCTTACCGGGACAGGGGGTCGGGCTTTCTTT. It codes for CASSPGLTGTGGRAFF.

The rearrangement joins TRBV6-6 to TRBJ2-1; TRBD1 aligns across 7 bases. Germline CDR1 is MNHNY and CDR2 is SVGAGI (reference sequence). The CDR3 is 14 residues long. V gave up 2 bases and J gave up 8 bases; unmatched junction bases: 6. The CDR3 spells CASSYPGGSDEQFF. The DNA of the CDR3 is TGTGCCAGCAGTTACCCAGGGGGTTCGGATGAGCAGTTCTTC.

The chain couples TRBV4-2 to TRBJ2-3; 7 nucleotides match TRBD2. V trimming: 0 bases; J trimming: 3 bases; junction bases outside the gene matches: 3. This CDR3 region has 15 residues. Germline V gene lookup returns CDR1 LGHNA and CDR2 YNFKEQ. DNA for the CDR3: TGTGCCAGCAGCCAAGAATGGGGGGGAACAGATACGCAGTATTTT. As protein: CASSQEWGGTDTQYF.

This clone was found once. This chain uses TRBV28 with TRBJ2-1, with D possibly being TRBD2 (7 bases). V was clipped by 3 bases and J by 4 bases, with 13 bases between them. This CDR3 spans 15 amino acids. Germline CDR1 reads MDHEN; CDR2 reads SYDVKM. The CDR3 loop is CASSFAGAAYNEQFF. CDR3 nucleotide sequence: TGTGCCAGCAGTTTTGCGGGGGCGGCTTACAATGAGCAGTTCTTC.

Details on this clone: Additional DNA sequences in this sample encode the identical CDR3. The V and J genes are TRBV28 and TRBJ2-3; 10 positions agree with TRBD2. J gave up 1 base and V 2 bases, and 0 bases lay outside the gene matches. This CDR3 is built from 15 residues. Germline CDR1 reads MDHEN; CDR2 reads SYDVKM. The chain's CDR3 is CASSLGLAGTDTQYF. DNA of the CDR3: TGTGCCAGCAGTTTAGGACTAGCGGGCACAGATACGCAGTATTTT.

The rearrangement joins TRBV7-6 to TRBJ2-2; unclear D gene. CDR3 length: 16 amino acids. Between the trimmed V and J ends, which lost 5 bases and 4 bases, there was a span of 17 bases. CDR1 is SGHVS and CDR2 is FNYEAQ in the germline V gene. The CDR3 protein is CASSKSSRRGTGELFF. The CDR3 bases are TGTGCCAGCAGCAAAAGTTCCCGGCGAGGCACCGGGGAGCTGTTTTTT.

V usage is TRBV7-3 and J usage is TRBJ2-2, with 7 bases identical to TRBD1. There are 14 residues in the CDR3. The germline CDR1 and CDR2 sequences are SGHTA and FQGTGA. The V and J ends lost 5 bases and 6 bases, in that order; junction bases with no gene match: 6. CDR3 in DNA: TGTGCCAGCAGCGGGACGAGGGGGCCCGGGGAGCTGTTTTTT. As protein: CASSGTRGPGELFF.

Of note for this clone: Other DNA sequences from this sample encode an identical CDR3 as well. V usage is TRBV9 and J usage is TRBJ2-7; TRBD1 aligns across 10 bases. V shed 4 bases, J shed 1 base, and the junction held 5 bases outside the gene matches. Germline V gene lookup returns CDR1 SGDLS and CDR2 YYNGEE. The CDR3 totals 15 residues. CDR3 nucleotide sequence: TGTGCCAGCAGCCCGCTGGGACAGGGGTCCTACGAGCAGTACTTC. It encodes CASSPLGQGSYEQYF.

The V and J genes are TRBV18 and TRBJ2-1; D is unresolved. The germline V and J ends were trimmed by 6 bases and 3 bases, with 6 bases remaining between them. The CDR3 is 12 residues long. Germline assignment: CDR1 KGHSH and CDR2 LQKENI. CDR3 amino acids: CASSPDYNEQFF. The CDR3 DNA is TGTGCCAGCTCGCCGGACTACAATGAGCAGTTCTTC.

This clone is a singleton in its sample. This chain links TRBV19 with TRBJ2-3, with TRBD2 identical over 7 bases. This CDR3 is 12 amino acids long. Germline V CDR1 and CDR2: LNHDA, SQIVND (reference sequence). V trimming: 5 bases; J trimming: 7 bases; junction bases outside the gene matches: 3. The CDR3 loop reads CASSQRGNTQYF. The CDR3 DNA is TGTGCCAGTAGTCAGCGGGGCAATACGCAGTATTTT.

The chain has TRBV2 and TRBJ1-2; 9 nucleotides align to TRBD1. V lost 6 bases and J lost 5; bases outside the gene matches: 1. The CDR3 runs to 12 residues. Germline V CDR1 and CDR2: SNHLY, FYNNEI. The CDR3 region is CASRGQGYGYTF. Here the CDR3 DNA reads TGTGCCAGCAGGGGACAGGGATATGGCTACACCTTC.

This rearrangement joins TRBV10-3 to TRBJ2-5, with D possibly TRBD2 on 6 matching bases. This CDR3 is built from 14 residues. The V gene lost 3 bases and the J gene lost 1 base, with 9 bases spanning the gap. Germline CDR1 ENHRY, CDR2 SYGVKD. The CDR3 loop reads CAISERGFQETQYF. The CDR3 region has the DNA TGTGCCATCAGTGAACGGGGGTTCCAAGAGACCCAGTACTTC.

Comments on this clone: Other nucleotide sequences in the sample specify the same CDR3. The genes are TRBV11-2 and TRBJ2-1, with 13 bases matching TRBD2. Germline assignment: CDR1 SGHAT and CDR2 FQNNGV. The V gene end was trimmed by 1 base and the J gene end by 10 bases; junction bases not matched to a gene: 1. This CDR3 has 14 amino acids. The chain's CDR3 is CASSLVGLAGEQFF. DNA for the CDR3: TGTGCCAGCAGCTTAGTGGGACTAGCGGGAGAGCAGTTCTTC.

This clone was detected only once. The chain couples TRBV5-1 to TRBJ2-7; a weak D match, TRBD1 (5 bases). CDR3 length: 15 amino acids. Between the trimmed V and J ends, which lost 0 bases and 7 bases, there was a span of 17 bases. CDR1 and CDR2 from the germline V gene are SGHRS and YFSETQ. The CDR3 region is CASSLAVAGQWEQYF. The DNA for the CDR3 is TGCGCCAGCAGCTTGGCCGTGGCAGGGCAGTGGGAGCAGTACTTC.

This chain links TRBV27 with TRBJ2-3; 12 nucleotides match TRBD2. The germline V gene encodes CDR1 MNHEY and CDR2 SMNVEV (reference sequence). The V gene end was trimmed by 3 bases and the J gene end by 1 base; junction bases not matched to a gene: 2. The CDR3 sequence is 16 residues long. The CDR3 region is CASSFLAGGRTDTQYF. CDR3 bases: TGTGCCAGCAGTTTTCTAGCGGGAGGGCGCACAGATACGCAGTATTTT.

The chain combines TRBV6-1 with TRBJ2-2; D assignment may be TRBD1 or TRBD2 (5 bases each). The length of the CDR3 is 15 residues. Germline V gives CDR1 MNHNS, CDR2 SASEGT. Between the trimmed V and J ends, which lost 2 bases and 8 bases, there was a span of 15 bases. The CDR3 nucleotides read TGTGCCAGCAGTGAACTATGGGGGAATAGAGGGGAGCTGTTTTTT. It specifies CASSELWGNRGELFF.

The CDR3 loop reads CASSQGGIINEKLFF. The CDR3 DNA is TGTGCCAGCAGCCAGGGCGGGATTATTAATGAAAAACTGTTTTTT. The chain employs TRBV6-1 and TRBJ1-4; tentative D call: TRBD1 (5 bases). The CDR3 is made up of 15 amino acids. The V gene lost 6 bases and the J gene lost 4 bases, with 15 bases spanning the gap. From germline, CDR1 is MNHNS and CDR2 SASEGT.

The chain joins TRBV4-3 to TRBJ2-3; 13 bases match TRBD2. The CDR3 extends over 20 amino acids. J was trimmed by 4 bases and V by 3 bases; bases with no gene match: 16. Germline assignment: CDR1 LGHNA and CDR2 YSLEER. CDR3 DNA: TGCGCCAGCAGCCATTACCCGGGGACTAGCGGGGAACAAAAACCAGATACGCAGTATTTT. It codes for CASSHYPGTSGEQKPDTQYF.

This chain's CDR3 is CASSLTGDGGYTF. In nucleotides, the CDR3 is TGCGCCAGCAGCTTGACAGGGGATGGGGGCTACACCTTC. V gene TRBV5-1 combines with J gene TRBJ1-2; TRBD1 aligns across 7 bases. The J segment lost 8 bases and the V segment lost 1 base, leaving 5 bases of the junction unmatched. The CDR3 runs 13 residues. The germline V gene encodes CDR1 SGHRS and CDR2 YFSETQ.

V usage is TRBV5-6 and J usage is TRBJ2-1; 9 nucleotides align to TRBD2. The CDR3 is made up of 17 amino acids. Germline V gene data show CDR1 as SGHDT and CDR2 as YYEEEE. V shed 1 base, J shed 8 bases, and the junction held 13 bases outside the gene matches. This CDR3 is CASSLLGGREDGDEQFF. The DNA of the CDR3 is TGTGCCAGCAGCTTGTTGGGCGGGAGGGAAGATGGCGATGAGCAGTTCTTC.

V is TRBV6-5 and J is TRBJ2-7; no definite D call. Germline V gene lookup returns CDR1 MNHEY and CDR2 SVGAGI. The CDR3 covers 14 residues. Trimming removed 6 bases from V and 3 bases from J, with 15 bases in between. The CDR3 bases are TGTGCCAGCAGCCCTTCCCTAGGGATCTACGAGCAGTACTTC. It encodes CASSPSLGIYEQYF.

This clone has just a few counts. At the DNA level, this CDR3 is encoded by other sequences in the same sample as well. The CDR3 loop is CASSLLGQPQHF. CDR3 nucleotides: TGTGCCAGCAGTTTATTAGGTCAGCCCCAGCATTTT. This chain uses TRBV28 with TRBJ1-5; no clear D gene. The V gene's germline CDR1 is MDHEN and CDR2 SYDVKM. Trimming cost V 1 base and J 6 bases, with 4 bases left between them. The CDR3 extends over 12 amino acids.